This record covers a single T cell receptor beta chain. CDR1 is MNHEY, CDR2 SVGAGI, per germline. The CDR3 sequence is 15 residues long. V was trimmed by 6 bases and J by 2 bases, leaving 14 bases between them. The data were produced by immunoSEQ multiplex PCR, yet TCRdb's version contains in-frame clones alone and is incomplete. The table has about 190,000 clones, about 90% seen once. These data originate in a study of control samples from healthy donors and cancer patients. The clonotype was recovered from a man in his thirties or forties in good health. Source material: blood. The chain recombines TRBV6-5 with TRBJ1-5; D remains ambiguous. The CDR3 region is CASRVTTLGNQPQHF. In nucleotides, the CDR3 is TGTGCCAGCAGAGTTACTACACTAGGCAATCAGCCCCAGCATTTT.